This entry features one T cell receptor (beta chain) sequence. The target antigen is unknown. A much larger clonotype is one base distant, so this may be a read error. The V gene's germline CDR1 is SGHTA and CDR2 FQGNSA. This CDR3 has 15 residues. J was trimmed by 4 bases and V by 5 bases; bases with no gene match: 8. The data were obtained in a study of blood T cells in healthy people across ages. Study context: About one barcoded beta molecule per two T cells came from capture by template switching.

Overall study findings and caveats: While age rose, TCR beta diversity per million T cells dropped in a roughly linear way.

Next came a second PCR, run for roughly 6 to 11 cycles, which used a sample-barcoded 5' primer along with a J-beta primer mix. One entry per CDR3 protein results from TCRdb running MiXCR on the 5' RACE reads. The sample has 1.5 million to 2 million distinct CDR3 sequences, about 31% seen once. The rearrangement links TRBV7-2 to TRBJ2-1; TRBD2 matches 7 bases. The sample taken for sequencing was blood. The receptor's source is a woman aged 25 to 39 in good health. The CDR3 region has the DNA TGTGCCAGCAGCAGGGGACTAACGGAGTACAATGAGCAGTTCTTC. This translates into CASSRGLTEYNEQFF.